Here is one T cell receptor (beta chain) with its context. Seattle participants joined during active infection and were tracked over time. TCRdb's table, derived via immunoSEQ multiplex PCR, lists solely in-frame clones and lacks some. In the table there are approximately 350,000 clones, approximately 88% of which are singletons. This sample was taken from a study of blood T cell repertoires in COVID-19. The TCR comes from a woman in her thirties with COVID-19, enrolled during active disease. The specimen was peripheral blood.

Written as DNA, the CDR3 is TGCAGCGTTGACGGTTTGGGAAACACCATATATTTT. This codes for CSVDGLGNTIYF. The gene calls are TRBV29-1 and TRBJ1-3; D not resolved. The germline V gene encodes CDR1 SQVTM and CDR2 ANQGSEA. Trimming shortened V by 3 bases and J by 4 bases, and 7 bases separated the two germline ends. The CDR3 totals 12 residues.